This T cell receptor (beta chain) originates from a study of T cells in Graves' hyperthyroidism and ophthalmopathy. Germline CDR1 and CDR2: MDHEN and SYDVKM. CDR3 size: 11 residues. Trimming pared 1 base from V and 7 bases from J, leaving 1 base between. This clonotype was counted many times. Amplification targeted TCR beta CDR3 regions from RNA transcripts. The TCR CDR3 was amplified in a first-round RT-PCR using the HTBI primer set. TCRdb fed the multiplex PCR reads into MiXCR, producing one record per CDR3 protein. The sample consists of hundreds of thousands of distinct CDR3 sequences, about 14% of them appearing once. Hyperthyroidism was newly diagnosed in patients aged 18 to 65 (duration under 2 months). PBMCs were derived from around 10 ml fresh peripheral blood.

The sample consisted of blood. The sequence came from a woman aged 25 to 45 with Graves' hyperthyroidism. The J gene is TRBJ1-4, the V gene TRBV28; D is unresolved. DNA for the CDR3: TGTGCCAGCAGTTTATCTGAAAAACTGTTTTTT. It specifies CASSLSEKLFF.